These T cell receptor beta chains were read from a single sample in a study of blood T cell repertoires in COVID-19. This table comes from immunoSEQ multiplex PCR, and its TCRdb copy is limited to in-frame clones, with some not included. This sample yields about 180,000 clones, of which around nine tenths are seen a single time; about an eighth belongs to the top ten. The sample taken for sequencing was peripheral blood. All receptors derive from a woman between 65 and 79 years old with COVID-19, enrolled during active disease. CDR3s include the opening cysteine and the closing phenylalanine or tryptophan. D genes are given only for firm matches. The listing skips clone size in some rows; elsewhere it reads once, few, many or a size class.

j_call,d_call,v_call,clone_size,cdr3_nt,cdr3_aa
TRBJ1-3,NA,TRBV9,NA,TGTGCCAGCAGCGTAGACGGTAGCTCTGGAAACACCATATATTTT,CASSVDGSSGNTIYF
TRBJ1-4,TRBD1,TRBV5-1,NA,TGCGCCAGCAGCTCCACCCAGGGGGTATCTAATGAAAAACTGTTTTTT,CASSSTQGVSNEKLFF
TRBJ2-7,NA,TRBV24-1,NA,TGTGCCACCAGTGACCCTAGGACTGTCCCCTACGAGCAGTACTTC,CATSDPRTVPYEQYF
TRBJ1-2,NA,TRBV5-1,NA,TGCGCCAGCAGCTTGGCCGGAGTGACAGGTTCTTATGGCTACACCTTC,CASSLAGVTGSYGYTF
TRBJ2-7,TRBD1,TRBV5-4,NA,TGTGCCAGCAGCTGGACAGGGGGCCTCTTGGAGCAGTACTTC,CASSWTGGLLEQYF
TRBJ1-1,NA,TRBV10-3,NA,TGTGCCATCAGTGGCGGGTTGAACACTGAAGCTTTCTTT,CAISGGLNTEAFF
TRBJ2-5,TRBD2,TRBV7-7,once,TGTGCTAGCAGCTTAGTCGGCCTAGCGGGGGTCCAAGAGACCCAGTACTTC,CASSLVGLAGVQETQYF
TRBJ2-5,NA,TRBV18,NA,TGTGCCAGCTCACCAAGCCAGGGGATCCAAGAGACCCAGTACTTC,CASSPSQGIQETQYF
TRBJ1-2,NA,TRBV6-5,NA,TGTGCCAGCACCAAGGGGGGGGGCTATGGCTACACCTTC,CASTKGGGYGYTF
TRBJ1-5,NA,TRBV2,NA,TGTGCCAGCAGATCAAGGACAAATCAGCCCCAGCATTTT,CASRSRTNQPQHF
TRBJ1-4,NA,TRBV19,once,TGTGCCAGTAGAGGGCAGGGCGCCGAAAAACTGTTTTTT,CASRGQGAEKLFF
TRBJ1-2,NA,TRBV27,NA,TGTGCCAGCAGTTTATCAGATAGGGGCTATGGCTACACCTTC,CASSLSDRGYGYTF
TRBJ2-5,TRBD2,TRBV4-1,NA,TGCGCCAGCAGCCAACTTAGCGGGACCCCCCAAGAGACCCAGTACTTC,CASSQLSGTPQETQYF
TRBJ2-7,NA,TRBV27,NA,TGTGCCAGCAGTTTAGGTTTGGGTGCAGGGAGGGAGCAGTACTTC,CASSLGLGAGREQYF
TRBJ1-2,TRBD1,TRBV19,few,TGTGCCAGTAGACCGACAGGGTTTAGGGACTATGGCTACACCTTC,CASRPTGFRDYGYTF
TRBJ2-1,NA,TRBV27,once,TGTGCCAGCTTACCGACAGAACGCTCCTACAATGAGCAGTTCTTC,CASLPTERSYNEQFF
TRBJ2-2,NA,TRBV7-6,NA,TGTGCCAGCAGCCAAGAGGTAATCGGCGGTTCGAACACCGGGGAGCTGTTTTTT,CASSQEVIGGSNTGELFF
TRBJ1-5,NA,TRBV4-3,NA,TGCGCCAGCAGCCAAGATCGGTTCTTGAATCAGCCCCAGCATTTT,CASSQDRFLNQPQHF
TRBJ2-7,TRBD1,TRBV18,NA,TGTGCCAGCTCACTACTACCGGGACAGGGCCCCTACGAGCAGTACTTC,CASSLLPGQGPYEQYF
TRBJ1-1,NA,TRBV7-9,NA,TGTGCCAGCAGTCAACTGGTAGCTGAAGCTTTCTTT,CASSQLVAEAFF
TRBJ2-1,TRBD2,TRBV18,NA,TGTGCCAGCTCTGCTACACAGACTAGCGGAGAGTACAATGAGCAGTTCTTC,CASSATQTSGEYNEQFF
TRBJ2-3,NA,TRBV20-1,NA,TGCAGTGCTAGTCTCGAGGGAGGGGGAACGGCAGATACGCAGTATTTT,CSASLEGGGTADTQYF
TRBJ2-7,TRBD1,TRBV5-1,NA,TGCGCCAGCAGCAGGACAGGGGCGGGCTACGAGCAGTACTTC,CASSRTGAGYEQYF
TRBJ2-2,TRBD2,TRBV4-3,NA,TGCGCCAGCAGCCCTAGCGGGTTAAGTACCGGGGAGCTGTTTTTT,CASSPSGLSTGELFF
TRBJ2-1,TRBD1,TRBV18,NA,TGTGCCAGCTCCGTACCAGCACCCAGGGGGCCCAATGAGCAGTTCTTC,CASSVPAPRGPNEQFF
TRBJ2-7,TRBD1,TRBV28,NA,TGTGCCAGCAGTTCGGGACAGCTATACGAGCAGTACTTC,CASSSGQLYEQYF
TRBJ1-1,NA,TRBV30,NA,TGTGCCTGGGGCAGGGATATTGCGGCTTTCTTT,CAWGRDIAAFF
TRBJ2-3,NA,TRBV5-1,NA,TGCGCCAGCAGCTTGTCCAAATCCACAGATACGCAGTATTTT,CASSLSKSTDTQYF
TRBJ1-6,NA,TRBV30,NA,TGTGCCTGGAGCGTGGGCGCCCGGGGTTCACCCCTCCACTTT,CAWSVGARGSPLHF
TRBJ2-2,TRBD2,TRBV10-3,NA,TGTGCCATCAGTGATCTAGCGGGAGGCAACACCGGGGAGCTGTTTTTT,CAISDLAGGNTGELFF
TRBJ1-2,TRBD1,TRBV25-1,NA,TGTGCCAGCAGTGCGTTGACCGGGACAGGGAACGGCTACACCTTC,CASSALTGTGNGYTF
TRBJ1-1,NA,TRBV20-1,NA,TGCAGTGCTAGTGGAACGGGGAGGGTAGTAAACACTGAAGCTTTCTTT,CSASGTGRVVNTEAFF
TRBJ2-5,NA,TRBV14,NA,TGTGCCAGCAGCCAAGATGGCTTTAGGGGAAGAGAGACCCAGTACTTC,CASSQDGFRGRETQYF
TRBJ2-3,TRBD1,TRBV6-4,NA,TGTGCCAGCTCAGAAGGACAGGGTGCAGATACGCAGTATTTT,CASSEGQGADTQYF
TRBJ1-4,TRBD1,TRBV30,NA,TGTGCCTGCTCGACAGGGTCAACTAATGAAAAACTGTTTTTT,CACSTGSTNEKLFF
TRBJ2-7,NA,TRBV21-1,NA,TGTGCCAGCAGCTCCGCGTATGGCGGGAGGGCCGTAGTGTCCTACGAGCAGTACTTC,CASSSAYGGRAVVSYEQYF
TRBJ1-3,TRBD1,TRBV4-1,NA,TGCGCCAGCAGCCAAGAGGGGACAGGGGCTGGAAACACCATATATTTT,CASSQEGTGAGNTIYF
TRBJ2-1,NA,TRBV27,NA,TGTGCCAGCAGTTTAGTCAGTTACAATGAGCAGTTCTTC,CASSLVSYNEQFF